These 17 T cell receptor beta chains were sequenced from one sample in a study of human T cells and chemical hapten exposure. TCRdb independently ran MiXCR on the 5' RACE reads; one entry per CDR3 protein. This table holds tens of thousands of distinct CDR3 sequences, about 8% found once. Before extraction, the whole blood was not fractionated, and total RNA was taken from it. The receptors were sampled from a male donor in good health.

The sample holds many counts of this clonotype. This rearrangement joins TRBV12-3 or TRBV12-4 to TRBJ2-1; no clear D. Trimming left V 7 bases short and J 6 bases short, with 13 bases between. The CDR3 sequence is 13 residues long. The chain's CDR3 is CASTESAVNEQFF. CDR3 DNA sequence: TGTGCCAGCACCGAAAGTGCGGTCAATGAGCAGTTCTTC.

This clonotype appeared many times. The chain combines TRBV27 with TRBJ1-1, with TRBD1 matching 9 bases. V gave up 7 bases and J gave up 5 bases; unmatched junction bases: 8. Germline V gives CDR1 MNHEY, CDR2 SMNVEV (reference sequence). The CDR3 runs 14 residues. In DNA form, the CDR3 reads TGTGCCAGCAACCCACAGGGGGCGAGGACTGAAGCTTTCTTT. Translated, it gives CASNPQGARTEAFF.

This clonotype came up many times. This chain uses TRBV20-1 with TRBJ2-7, with 9 bases aligning to TRBD2. The V segment lost 1 base and the J segment 0 bases; nucleotides outside the gene matches: 7. This CDR3 is built from 16 residues. CDR1 and CDR2 (germline): DFQATT, SNEGSKA (reference sequence). CDR3 nucleotides: TGCAGTGCTAGAGGTACCAATAGCGGGAGCTCCTACGAGCAGTACTTC. Translating gives CSARGTNSGSSYEQYF.

This clonotype turned up a few times. The chain carries TRBV5-4 and TRBJ2-7, with D perhaps TRBD2 (6 bases). Trimming removed 4 bases from V and 0 bases from J, with 14 bases in between. The CDR3 totals 15 residues. Germline V gives CDR1 SGHNT, CDR2 YYREEE (reference sequence). CDR3 amino acids: CASSPLATSSYEQYF. The DNA for the CDR3 is TGTGCCAGCAGCCCGCTAGCGACAAGCTCCTACGAGCAGTACTTC.

This clonotype was seen repeatedly, ten times or more. The gene calls are TRBV29-1 and TRBJ2-5; TRBD1 agrees at 9 bases. The CDR3 sequence is 16 residues long. CDR1 and CDR2 from the germline V gene are SQVTM and ANQGSEA. V shed 1 base, J shed 2 bases, and the junction held 8 bases outside the gene matches. The CDR3 is CSVEGAPGTGQETQYF. CDR3 in DNA: TGCAGCGTTGAAGGTGCACCCGGGACAGGGCAAGAGACCCAGTACTTC.

This clonotype has a count of ten or more. V is TRBV7-2 and J is TRBJ1-6; no firm D call. Germline-derived CDR1 and CDR2 are SGHTA and FQGNSA. The length of the CDR3 is 16 residues. V shed 5 bases and J shed 5 bases, with 16 bases lying between them. This chain's CDR3 is CASSVKTLPNNSPLHF. In DNA, the CDR3 is TGTGCCAGCAGCGTCAAGACTCTTCCAAATAATTCACCCCTCCACTTT. Using reference TRBV7-2 and TRBJ1-6 for the parts outside the CDR3, the full variable domain is GAGVSQSPSNKVTEKGKDVELRCDPISGHTALYWYRQSLGQGLEFLIYFQGNSAPDKSGLPSDRFSAERTGGSVSTLTIQRTQQEDSAVYLCASSVKTLPNNSPLHFGNGTRLTVT.

The rearrangement uses TRBV29-1 and TRBJ2-2, with TRBD1 matching 7 bases. Germline trimming cut 5 bases from V and 1 base from J; bases unmatched to any gene: 7. Germline V gives CDR1 SQVTM, CDR2 ANQGSEA. This CDR3 region has 15 residues. Here the CDR3 DNA reads TGCAGCGTTCTAGCCGGGACAGAGAACACCGGGGAGCTGTTTTTT. Translating it yields CSVLAGTENTGELFF.

This clonotype turned up a few times. CDR3 DNA: TGTGCCAGCAGCTTCAGGGGGACGGATGAGCAGTTCTTC. Amino acids: CASSFRGTDEQFF. The chain is built from TRBV7-2 and TRBJ2-1; TRBD1 aligns across 7 bases. This CDR3 is built from 13 residues. V gave up 3 bases and J gave up 8 bases; unmatched junction bases: 4. Germline lookup yields CDR1 SGHTA and CDR2 FQGNSA.

The sample holds many counts of this clonotype. This chain connects TRBV7-2 to TRBJ2-2, with 8 bases identical to TRBD2. In germline, CDR1 is SGHTA, CDR2 FQGNSA. The length of the CDR3 is 16 residues. V gave up 5 bases and J gave up 0 bases; unmatched junction bases: 5. CDR3 coding DNA: TGTGCCAGCAGCACTACTAGCGGATCGAACACCGGGGAGCTGTTTTTT. It codes for CASSTTSGSNTGELFF.

This rearrangement joins TRBV28 to TRBJ2-1, with D tentatively TRBD1 (5 bases). Trimming stripped 7 bases from V and 2 bases from J, with 12 bases between. Germline-derived CDR1 and CDR2 are MDHEN and SYDVKM. This CDR3 is 14 amino acids long. The CDR3 coding sequence is TGTGCCAGCACTCAGGGCTTTACCTACAATGAGCAGTTCTTC. This gives the protein CASTQGFTYNEQFF.

This clonotype has at least ten counts. J is TRBJ1-5 and V is TRBV10-3; TRBD1 might be the D (5 bases). Trimming cost V 11 bases and J 7 bases, with 18 bases left between them. From germline, CDR1 is ENHRY and CDR2 SYGVKD. The CDR3 runs 13 residues. CDR3 nucleotides: TGTGCCGCCTCTTCTAAGAGGGACCAGCCCCAGCATTTT. Translation gives CAASSKRDQPQHF.

This clonotype came up a few times. The chain uses TRBV7-6 and TRBJ1-3, with 8 bases fitting TRBD1. The CDR3 runs 15 residues. CDR1 and CDR2 from the germline V gene are SGHVS and FNYEAQ. The junction had 2 bases not matched to a gene; V was cut back by 3 bases and J by 1 base. In DNA, the CDR3 is TGTGCCAGCAGCTTTAGGACAGGGTCTGGAAACACCATATATTTT. This translates into CASSFRTGSGNTIYF.

This clonotype has a count of ten or more. This rearrangement joins TRBV6-2 or TRBV6-3 to TRBJ2-7; D could derive from TRBD1 or TRBD2 (5 bases each). The CDR3 covers 14 residues. Between the trimmed V and J ends, which lost 2 bases and 2 bases, there was a span of 10 bases. CDR1 and CDR2 from the germline V gene are MNHEY and SVGEGT. The CDR3 protein is CASSYRDGAYEQYF. In DNA, the CDR3 is TGTGCCAGCAGTTACAGGGACGGAGCCTACGAGCAGTACTTC.

This clonotype was counted at least ten times. The chain recombines TRBV19 with TRBJ1-2; no firm D call. Germline V gives CDR1 LNHDA, CDR2 SQIVND (reference sequence). V was trimmed by 3 bases and J by 7 bases, leaving 6 bases between them. This CDR3 spans 11 amino acids. The CDR3: CASSIPGGYTF. The DNA for the CDR3 is TGTGCCAGTAGTATCCCCGGTGGCTACACCTTC.

The CDR3: CAIRGAQGYTF. CDR3 sequence (DNA): TGTGCCATCCGAGGGGCACAAGGCTACACCTTC. The chain links TRBV6-2 or TRBV6-3 to TRBJ1-2; perhaps TRBD1 as D (5 bases). Per the germline V gene, CDR1 is MNHEY and CDR2 is SVGEGT. CDR3 length: 11 residues. V gave up 10 bases and J gave up 8 bases, with 14 bases separating them.

This clonotype has more than one count but fewer than ten. The chain is built from TRBV20-1 and TRBJ1-3, with a possible D match to TRBD1 (5 bases). The CDR3 has 14 residues. V dropped 6 bases and J dropped 0 bases, with 12 bases sitting between them. The V gene's germline CDR1 is DFQATT and CDR2 SNEGSKA (reference sequence). CDR3 loop: CSAAGTTSGNTIYF. The CDR3 DNA reads as TGCAGTGCGGCCGGGACTACCTCTGGAAACACCATATATTTT.

This clonotype was counted many times. The chain links TRBV3-1 to TRBJ2-2; no clear D gene. Germline assignment: CDR1 LGHDT and CDR2 YNNKEL (reference sequence). V was clipped by 0 bases and J by 5 bases, with 13 bases between them. The CDR3 has 16 residues. CDR3 DNA sequence: TGTGCCAGCAGCCAAGATCACTGGTCCCGAACCGGGGAGCTGTTTTTT. Its translation: CASSQDHWSRTGELFF.